The rows below give T cell receptor beta chains drawn from one sample of a study of cytomegalovirus exposure and HLA in healthy donors. TCRdb's table, derived via immunoSEQ multiplex PCR, lists solely in-frame clones and lacks some. The repertoire consists of some 120,000 clones, with roughly 77% occurring once and the leading ten covering 1.8%. Sequencing was performed on PBMCs. The receptors originated from a young man in good health and CMV-seronegative. The CDR3 runs from the conserved cysteine through the conserved F or W. The D gene is left open where the match is weak. Expanded clones are given a class, and other clones once, few, many or no size at all.

v_gene,j_gene,abundance,d_gene,CDR3nt,CDR3aa
TRBV19,TRBJ2-5,NA,TRBD1,TGTGCCAGTAGCCCAACAGGGGTAAGAGAGACCCAGTACTTC,CASSPTGVRETQYF
TRBV28,TRBJ1-6,NA,NA,TGTGCCAGCAGTTATCCTGCCCAGGTCCGTCGTAATTCACCCCTCCACTTT,CASSYPAQVRRNSPLHF
TRBV6-1,TRBJ2-7,few,TRBD1,TGTGCCAGCAGTGAATTAACAGGGGAGACCTACGAGCAGTACTTC,CASSELTGETYEQYF
TRBV5-4,TRBJ1-2,NA,NA,TGTGCCAGCAGCTTAGTAGACTTCTCCTATGGCTACACCTTC,CASSLVDFSYGYTF
TRBV7-2,TRBJ2-1,NA,TRBD2,TGTGCCAGCAGCCGACTAGCGGGGGGGGAAAATGAGCAGTTCTTC,CASSRLAGGENEQFF
TRBV7-2,TRBJ1-1,NA,NA,TGTGCCAGCAGCTTCGACAGTAACACTGAAGCTTTCTTT,CASSFDSNTEAFF
TRBV7-3,TRBJ1-1,NA,TRBD1,TGTGCCAGCAGCTCAGGGACAGCAAACACTGAAGCTTTCTTT,CASSSGTANTEAFF
TRBV9,TRBJ1-2,NA,NA,TGTGCCAGCAGCGTAGCAGGACAGAACCCTAACTATGGCTACACCTTC,CASSVAGQNPNYGYTF
TRBV7-9,TRBJ2-5,NA,NA,TGTGCCAGCAGCTTAAATCGATTAGCGAGGGGGCAAGAGACCCAGTACTTC,CASSLNRLARGQETQYF
TRBV18,TRBJ2-1,NA,TRBD2,TGTGCCAGCTCAGTAGCGGGGGGATCCTACAATGAGCAGTTCTTC,CASSVAGGSYNEQFF
TRBV12-5,TRBJ1-2,NA,NA,TGTGCTAGTAGCTTAAGTCCGGCAGGGGCTAACTATGGCTACACCTTC,CASSLSPAGANYGYTF
TRBV7-2,TRBJ1-2,NA,TRBD1,TGTGCCAGCAGCTTAGCAGGGACAGCCTATGGCTACACCTTC,CASSLAGTAYGYTF
TRBV5-4,TRBJ2-7,NA,NA,TGTGCCTGCGGGACAGACAAAGGCTTCTACGAGCAGTACTTC,CACGTDKGFYEQYF
TRBV7-9,TRBJ1-2,NA,TRBD1,TGTGCCAGCAGCTCGACAGGGGGCTATTATGGCTACACCTTC,CASSSTGGYYGYTF
TRBV7-4,TRBJ2-2,NA,TRBD1,TGTGCCAGCAGCTTCCAGAGGGCTGACAGGGGCACCGGGGAGCTGTTTTTT,CASSFQRADRGTGELFF
TRBV5-1,TRBJ2-1,once,TRBD2,TGCGCCAGCGGCAGGACTAGTTCTGAGGATGAGCAGTTCTTC,CASGRTSSEDEQFF
TRBV6-6,TRBJ2-1,NA,TRBD1,TGTGCCAGCAGCCCTAGCGCCGGGACAGGGAAGAATGAGCAGTTCTTC,CASSPSAGTGKNEQFF
TRBV7-8,TRBJ1-1,NA,TRBD1,TGTGCCAGCAGCAGACAGGGGCCGGTGGGCACTGAAGCTTTCTTT,CASSRQGPVGTEAFF
TRBV7-9,TRBJ1-3,NA,NA,TGTGCCAGCAGCTTGTCTCGGGGCTCTGGAAACACCATATATTTT,CASSLSRGSGNTIYF
TRBV9,TRBJ2-1,once,TRBD2,TGTGCCAGCACCACCGGGGGGGCAGCTTACAATGAGCAGTTCTTC,CASTTGGAAYNEQFF
TRBV18,TRBJ1-1,NA,TRBD1,TGTGCCAGCTCACCCGGGACAGGTAGGGAGAACACTGAAGCTTTCTTT,CASSPGTGRENTEAFF
TRBV7-9,TRBJ1-1,NA,NA,TGTGCCAGCAGCTTAGGGCTTCCAGGGGTAAACACTGAAGCTTTCTTT,CASSLGLPGVNTEAFF
TRBV10-2,TRBJ2-1,once,TRBD2,TGCGCCAGCCAGCGGGGGGGCCGTGTAAATGAGCAGTTCTTC,CASQRGGRVNEQFF
TRBV9,TRBJ2-1,NA,NA,TGTGCCAGCAGCGCACAGGGTCTCTCCTACAATGAGCAGTTCTTC,CASSAQGLSYNEQFF
TRBV4-1,TRBJ1-1,NA,NA,TGCGCCAGCAGCCAAGGCGCTGAAGCTTTCTTT,CASSQGAEAFF
TRBV7-8,TRBJ2-7,NA,NA,TGTGCCAGCAGCTTGGCGGGGAACTCCTACGAGCAGTACTTC,CASSLAGNSYEQYF
TRBV5-6,TRBJ1-2,NA,TRBD1,TGTGCCAGCACCGGACAGGGGGCCAATGGCTACACCTTC,CASTGQGANGYTF
TRBV6-1,TRBJ1-5,NA,TRBD1,TGTGCCAGCAGGGGAAGACAGGGGATTAATCAGCCCCAGCATTTT,CASRGRQGINQPQHF
TRBV19,TRBJ1-2,NA,NA,TGTGCCAGTAGTATAGAAGGCAGGGTCAGTGGAAACTATGGCTACACCTTC,CASSIEGRVSGNYGYTF
TRBV5-6,TRBJ1-1,NA,NA,TGTGCCAGCAGCTTGCGTGCAGGGATCACCACTGAAGCTTTCTTT,CASSLRAGITTEAFF